This entry is about one TCR beta chain. What it binds is not known. Each CDR3 protein gets one entry after TCRdb re-called the RACE reads with MiXCR. This table holds about 180,000 distinct CDR3 sequences, roughly 30% found once. Germline lookup yields CDR1 SNHLY and CDR2 FYNNEI. Losses at the gene ends were 3 bases for V and 11 bases for J; bases not matched to a gene: 10. The CDR3 extends over 16 amino acids. Time point described: pre-sensitization, week 0. Treatment defined: therapeutic diphenylcyclopropenone sensitization with weekly scalp DPC. The donor pool consisted of alopecia patients aged 18 to 70 years, considered suitable for DPC. The sample originates from a study of human T cells and chemical hapten exposure. General study findings and limits: Expanded TCRs were compared with controls, and the expanded TCRs formed significantly more large CDR3 similarity clusters.

The gene calls are TRBV2 and TRBJ1-6; TRBD1 matches at 10 bases. The source material was whole blood, sampled in connection with sensitization to the hapten diphenylcyclopropenone (DPC). This TCR was recovered from a woman in her 30s with alopecia areata. Some clones in this sample may be carry-over from other donors' samples. CDR3 coding DNA: TGTGCCAGCAGTGAGGAGACAGGGGGCCTTTCGGCACCCCTCCACTTT. Its translation is CASSEETGGLSAPLHF.